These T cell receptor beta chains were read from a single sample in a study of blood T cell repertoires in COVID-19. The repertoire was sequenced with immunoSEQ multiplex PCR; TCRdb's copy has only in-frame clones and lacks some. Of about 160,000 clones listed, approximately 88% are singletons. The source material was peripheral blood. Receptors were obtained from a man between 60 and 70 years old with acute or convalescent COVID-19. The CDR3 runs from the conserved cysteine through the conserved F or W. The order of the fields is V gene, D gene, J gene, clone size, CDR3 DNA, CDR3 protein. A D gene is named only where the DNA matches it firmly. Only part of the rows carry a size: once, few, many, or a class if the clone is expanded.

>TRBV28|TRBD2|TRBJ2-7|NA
TGTGCCAGCAGGCCCTCACTAGCGGAAAGCTCCTACGAGCAGTACTTC
CASRPSLAESSYEQYF
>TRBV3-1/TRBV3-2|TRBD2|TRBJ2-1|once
TGTGCCAGCAGCCAAGAAACGGGGACTAGCGGGGGGAAACAGTTCTTC
CASSQETGTSGGKQFF
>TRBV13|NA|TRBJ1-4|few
TGTGCCAGCAGCCCACGGGGGGGTAGGAAACTGTTTTTT
CASSPRGGRKLFF
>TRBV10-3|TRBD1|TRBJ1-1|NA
TGTGCCATCGGTGGACAGGAGAACACTGAAGCTTTCTTT
CAIGGQENTEAFF
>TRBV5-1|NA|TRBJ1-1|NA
TGCGCCAGCAGCTTGAGTATAGGTGACATGAACACTGAAGCTTTCTTT
CASSLSIGDMNTEAFF
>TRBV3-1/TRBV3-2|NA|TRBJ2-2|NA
TGTGCCAGCAGCCAAGCGTTCCTCAGCACCGGGGAGCTGTTTTTT
CASSQAFLSTGELFF
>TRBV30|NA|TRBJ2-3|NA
TGTGCCTGGACCGCAGCGGTTAGCACAGATACGCAGTATTTT
CAWTAAVSTDTQYF
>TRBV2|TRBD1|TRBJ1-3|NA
TGTGCCAGCAGTGCACAGGGGGCGGCTGGAAACACCATATATTTT
CASSAQGAAGNTIYF
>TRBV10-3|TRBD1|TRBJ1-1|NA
TGTGCCATCAGTGGACAGGGGCAGAACACTGAAGCTTTCTTT
CAISGQGQNTEAFF
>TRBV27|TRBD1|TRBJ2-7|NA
TGTGCCAGCAGGTTGGACAGGTCGAGCTACGAGCAGTACTTC
CASRLDRSSYEQYF
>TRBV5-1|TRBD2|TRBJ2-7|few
TGCGCCAGCAGCTTTAGCGGGGAATCCTACGAGCAGTACTTC
CASSFSGESYEQYF
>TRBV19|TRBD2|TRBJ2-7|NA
TGTGCCAGTAGTATTCTAAAAACTAGCGGGGCAACCTACGAGCAGTACTTC
CASSILKTSGATYEQYF
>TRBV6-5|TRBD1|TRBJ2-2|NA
TGTGCCAGCACCGGACAGGGGGTCAACACCGGGGAGCTGTTTTTT
CASTGQGVNTGELFF
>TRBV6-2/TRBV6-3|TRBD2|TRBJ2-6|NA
TGTGCCAGCAGCCGGGGGGCTGGGGCCAACGTCCTGACTTTC
CASSRGAGANVLTF
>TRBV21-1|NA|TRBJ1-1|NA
TGTGCCAGCAGCAAAATGTTCAGGTCCGAAGCTTTCTTT
CASSKMFRSEAFF
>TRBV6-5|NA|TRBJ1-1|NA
TGTGCCAGCAGTTACGGCGGCGGAGGAAACACTGAAGCTTTCTTT
CASSYGGGGNTEAFF
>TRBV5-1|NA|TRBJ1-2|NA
TGCGCCAGCAGCTTTTCCGGGGAATTTAGGAGTAGCTATGGCTACACCTTC
CASSFSGEFRSSYGYTF
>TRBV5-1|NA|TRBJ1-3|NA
TGCGCCAGCAGCTTGGCACCAGCTGGAAACACCATATATTTT
CASSLAPAGNTIYF
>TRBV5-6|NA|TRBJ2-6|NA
TGTGCCAGCAGGCCTACAGGGTCTGGGGCCAACGTCCTGACTTTC
CASRPTGSGANVLTF
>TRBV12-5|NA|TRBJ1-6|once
TGTGCTAGTGGTTTGGTGGTTGGGCAGAGTGGGCCGAGCTCCTATAATTCACCCCTCCACTTT
CASGLVVGQSGPSSYNSPLHF
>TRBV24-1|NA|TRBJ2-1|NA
TGTGCCACCAGTTATCTAGATGAGCAGTTCTTC
CATSYLDEQFF
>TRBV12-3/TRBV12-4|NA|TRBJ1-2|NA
TGTGCCAGCAGTTACAGGGTGGATGGCTACACCTTC
CASSYRVDGYTF
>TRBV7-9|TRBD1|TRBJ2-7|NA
TGTGCCAGCATGACGACAGGGAATGGGTCCTACGAGCAGTACTTC
CASMTTGNGSYEQYF
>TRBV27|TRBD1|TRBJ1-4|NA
TGTGCCAGCAGTTTCCTCTCCGAGGGGGCTAGAGGCAAACTGTTTTTT
CASSFLSEGARGKLFF
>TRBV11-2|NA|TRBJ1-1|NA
TGTGCCAGCAGCCCGACAGGAATGAACACTGAAGCTTTCTTT
CASSPTGMNTEAFF
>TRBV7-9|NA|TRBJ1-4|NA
TGTGCCAGCAGCCCATCGGGGGGGGCAAATAATGAAAAACTGTTTTTT
CASSPSGGANNEKLFF
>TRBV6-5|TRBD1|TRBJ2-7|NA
TGTGCCAGCAGTTACTCCAGGGGGCAATACGAGCAGTACTTC
CASSYSRGQYEQYF
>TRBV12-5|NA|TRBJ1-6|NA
TGTGCTAGTGGTTTACAGGATCGATCACCCCTCCACTTT
CASGLQDRSPLHF
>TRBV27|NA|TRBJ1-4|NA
TGTGCCAGCAGTTCTAAATACAGGTCAACCCTTGAAAAACTGTTTTTT
CASSSKYRSTLEKLFF
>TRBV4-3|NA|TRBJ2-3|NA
TGCGCCAGCAGCCAAGATGGCGCGGGCACTACCACAGATACGCAGTATTTT
CASSQDGAGTTTDTQYF
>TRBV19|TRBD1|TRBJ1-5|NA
TGTGCCAGTAGTATACTGCGGGGACAGGGGGCAAGCAATCAGCCCCAGCATTTT
CASSILRGQGASNQPQHF
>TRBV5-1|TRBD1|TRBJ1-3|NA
TGCGCCAGCAGCTCTACAGGGGGCGGTGGAAACACCATATATTTT
CASSSTGGGGNTIYF
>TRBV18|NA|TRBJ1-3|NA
TGTGCCAGTTCACCGGCGGACATACGGGCTGGAAACACCATATATTTT
CASSPADIRAGNTIYF
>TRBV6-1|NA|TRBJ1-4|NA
TGTGCCAGCAGTGAAGGATTTGGGGCGTTGAATGAAAAACTGTTTTTT
CASSEGFGALNEKLFF
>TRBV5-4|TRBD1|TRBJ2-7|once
TGTGCCAGCAGCTTGGATGAGCGACAGGGAGTCTACGAGCAGTACTTC
CASSLDERQGVYEQYF
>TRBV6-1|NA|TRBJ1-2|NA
TGTGCCAGCAGTGAAAGAGGGAGTCCTCTACCCAACTATGGCTACACCTTC
CASSERGSPLPNYGYTF
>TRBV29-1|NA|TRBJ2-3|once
TGCAGCGTCGCGGATCTTCCCCCAGATACGCAGTATTTT
CSVADLPPDTQYF
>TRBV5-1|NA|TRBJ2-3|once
TGCGCCAGCAGCTTGGAAAAACCCGAGCTAGATACGCAGTATTTT
CASSLEKPELDTQYF
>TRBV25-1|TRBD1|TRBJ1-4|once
TGTGCCAGCAGTGGACAGGGGGCTATGGAAAAACTGTTTTTT
CASSGQGAMEKLFF
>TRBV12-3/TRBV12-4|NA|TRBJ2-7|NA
TGTGCCAGCAGCCCCGGCCAGGCAAGAGAGCAGTACTTC
CASSPGQAREQYF
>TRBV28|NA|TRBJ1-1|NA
TGTGCCAGCAGTCCCTTTGGGGCGTCGGGCACTGAAGCTTTCTTT
CASSPFGASGTEAFF
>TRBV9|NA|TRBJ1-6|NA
TGTGCCAGCAGCGTCGGGAGCTCCTATAATTCACCCCTCCACTTT
CASSVGSSYNSPLHF
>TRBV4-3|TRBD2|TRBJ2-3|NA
TGCGCCAGCAGCAGCCGGTTCCTAGCGGGGGGGACAGATACGCAGTATTTT
CASSSRFLAGGTDTQYF
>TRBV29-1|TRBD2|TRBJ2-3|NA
TGCAGCCTTAGCGGGGGCCGCACAGATACGCAGTATTTT
CSLSGGRTDTQYF
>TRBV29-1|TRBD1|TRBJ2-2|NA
TGCAGCGTTCCCGGGACAGGGGATTTGAACACCGGGGAGCTGTTTTTT
CSVPGTGDLNTGELFF
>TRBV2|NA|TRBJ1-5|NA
TGTGCCAGCAGCCTCGGGGAACGCCTCTCGGCCCAGCATTTT
CASSLGERLSAQHF
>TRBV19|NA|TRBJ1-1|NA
TGTGCCAGTAGTATGAGCTACCGGGGTATGGGCACTGAAGCTTTCTTT
CASSMSYRGMGTEAFF
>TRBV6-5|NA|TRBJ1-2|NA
TGTGCCAGCAGTTATGGGACTCTGGGGGGCTACACCTTC
CASSYGTLGGYTF
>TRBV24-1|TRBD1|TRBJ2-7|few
TGTGCCACCAGTGATCCGTGGGACGGGACAGGGCAGTACTTC
CATSDPWDGTGQYF
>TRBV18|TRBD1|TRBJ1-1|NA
TGTGCCAGCTCACCAGTCAAGGGGGCAGGTGCTTTCTTT
CASSPVKGAGAFF
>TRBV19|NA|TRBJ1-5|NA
TGTGCCAGTAGTATGTCAGGCCGTTCGGATCAGCCCCAGCATTTT
CASSMSGRSDQPQHF
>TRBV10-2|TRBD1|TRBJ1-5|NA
TGCGCCAGCAGTGGGACAGGGGGCTTTTATAGCAATCAGCCCCAGCATTTT
CASSGTGGFYSNQPQHF
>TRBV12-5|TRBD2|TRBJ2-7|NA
TGTGCTAGTGGTTTGGCCCTTTCGACGGGGGGGTTCCTCAAGCAGTACTTC
CASGLALSTGGFLKQYF
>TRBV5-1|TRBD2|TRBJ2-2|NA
TGCGCCAGCAGCTCCCCGGTGGGGGGGACCGGGGAGCTGTTTTTT
CASSSPVGGTGELFF